This T cell receptor (beta chain) originates from a study of blood T cells in healthy people across ages. Next came a second PCR, run for roughly 6 to 11 cycles, which used a sample-barcoded 5' primer along with a J-beta primer mix. TCRdb re-derived calls from the 5' RACE reads in MiXCR, one entry per CDR3 protein. The table lists approximately 800,000 distinct CDR3 sequences, roughly 50% of them singletons. CDR1 and CDR2 (germline): MNHEY, SMNVEV (reference sequence). V was trimmed by 3 bases and J by 5 bases, leaving 13 bases between them. CDR3 length: 14 residues. This clonotype appeared a few times.

This clonotype originated in a man older than 75 in good health. What was sequenced was blood. V gene TRBV27 combines with J gene TRBJ2-5; a weak D match, TRBD1 (6 bases). DNA for the CDR3: TGTGCCAGCAGTTTCCAGGGACACGGGGAGACCCAGTACTTC. Its translation: CASSFQGHGETQYF.